This T cell receptor beta chain comes out of a study of cytomegalovirus exposure and HLA in healthy donors. General observations from the study: Most TCR beta V segments were productive about 87% or about 30% of the time in an earlier analysis.

A word on this clone: Antigen: not known. Compared with germline, one end of the junction differs, possibly owing to a read error.

The PCR made use of 60 Vbeta and 13 Jbeta primers. Method: immunoSEQ multiplex PCR; TCRdb's copy keeps in-frame clones and lacks some. The sample includes 87,000 or so clones, 64% of them seen just once. CDR1 and CDR2 from the germline V gene are SGHKS and YYEKEE (reference sequence). This CDR3 is 16 amino acids long. The sample comprised PBMCs. This chain joins TRBV5-5 and TRBJ2-6; D is unresolved. The clonotype was recovered from a man in his 60s in good health and CMV-seronegative. The CDR3, as DNA: TGTGCCAGCAGCACGCAGACATTCTCTGTGGCCAACGTCCTGACTTTC. As protein: CASSTQTFSVANVLTF.